The 30 T cell receptor beta chains reported below all come from one sample, sequenced in a study of T cells after yellow fever vaccination. TCRdb re-called the 5' RACE reads through MiXCR, storing one row per CDR3 protein. The data show 150,000 or so distinct CDR3 sequences, 7% to 10% seen once. This specimen consisted of CD8+ T cells sorted from PBMCs, obtained 45 days after the yellow fever booster vaccination. These receptors came from a young man who received the YFV17D yellow fever vaccine.

V is TRBV4-2 and J is TRBJ1-3, with D possibly being TRBD1 (5 bases). Trimming cost V 1 base and J 4 bases, with 11 bases left between them. Germline V CDR1 and CDR2: LGHNA, YNFKEQ. This CDR3 spans 15 amino acids. In DNA, the CDR3 is TGTGCCAGCAGCCAAGGCAGGGTAGGCGGAAACACCATATATTTT. It specifies CASSQGRVGGNTIYF.

The V gene is TRBV6-2 or TRBV6-3, the J gene TRBJ2-7; weak D call: TRBD1 (7 bases). Per germline, CDR1 MNHEY and CDR2 SVGEGT. Between the trimmed V and J ends, which lost 2 bases and 2 bases, there was a span of 13 bases. This CDR3 is 15 amino acids long. Written as DNA, the CDR3 is TGTGCCAGCAGTTACGGCGGAGGGGGCCCCTACGAGCAGTACTTC. The encoded protein is CASSYGGGGPYEQYF.

The chain links TRBV20-1 to TRBJ2-2; weak D call: TRBD2 (5 bases). Trimming pared 4 bases from V and 1 base from J, leaving 19 bases between. Germline lookup yields CDR1 DFQATT and CDR2 SNEGSKA (reference sequence). The CDR3 totals 17 residues. DNA of the CDR3: TGCAGTGCTACTGAAGCAACCTCAGCGGTGAACACCGGGGAGCTGTTTTTT. Residues: CSATEATSAVNTGELFF.

The V and J genes are TRBV7-9 and TRBJ2-2; 7 nucleotides match TRBD2. The CDR3 is 16 residues long. Germline V gene data show CDR1 as SEHNR and CDR2 as FQNEAQ (reference sequence). V shed 6 bases and J 6 bases; nucleotides not matched to a gene: 13. The DNA for the CDR3 is TGTGCCAGCAGGGGCACTAGCGAGGGTTTGGCCGGGGAGCTGTTTTTT. Translated: CASRGTSEGLAGELFF.

This clonotype has more than one count but fewer than ten. V gene TRBV12-3 or TRBV12-4 combines with J gene TRBJ1-2, with a tentative D call TRBD1 (5 bases). The V gene lost 5 bases and the J gene lost 8 bases, with 12 bases spanning the gap. This CDR3 is 12 amino acids long. This CDR3 reads CASSPTGVGYTF. The CDR3 DNA reads as TGTGCCAGCAGTCCAACGGGGGTCGGCTACACCTTC.

This clonotype has just a few counts. The chain uses TRBV7-2 and TRBJ2-2; TRBD1 is a possible D gene (6 bases). Between the trimmed V and J ends, which lost 1 base and 7 bases, there was a span of 13 bases. Germline V gives CDR1 SGHTA, CDR2 FQGNSA. The CDR3 covers 15 residues. The CDR3 region is CASSLGTGYSGELFF. For the CDR3, the DNA is TGTGCCAGCAGCTTAGGAACAGGGTATAGCGGGGAGCTGTTTTTT.

The J gene is TRBJ2-5, the V gene TRBV5-5; D tentatively reads TRBD1 or TRBD2 (5 bases each). V was shortened by 4 bases and J by 3 bases, with 13 bases between the two germline ends. This CDR3 is built from 14 residues. Per germline, CDR1 SGHKS and CDR2 YYEKEE (reference sequence). The CDR3 DNA reads TGTGCCAGCAGCGCCATAGTGGGGGAAGAGACCCAGTACTTC. It specifies CASSAIVGEETQYF.

The sample holds a few counts of this clonotype. The chain has TRBV20-1 and TRBJ2-1, with 9 bases that match TRBD1. Germline CDR1 is DFQATT and CDR2 is SNEGSKA (reference sequence). The CDR3 is 16 amino acids. With V trimmed by 5 bases and J by 3 bases, 11 bases remained unmatched. The CDR3 DNA sequence: TGCAGTGCTCCCCCTGGGACAGGGATATTCTACAATGAGCAGTTCTTC. Protein: CSAPPGTGIFYNEQFF.

This clonotype was seen a handful of times. This sequence joins TRBV4-1 and TRBJ2-7; weak D call: TRBD2 (6 bases). In germline, CDR1 is MGHRA, CDR2 YSYEKL. The CDR3 is 14 amino acids. The V end lost 3 bases, the J end lost 3 bases, and 12 bases lay between the germline ends. The CDR3, as DNA: TGCGCCAGCAGCCACCCCGCGGAGGGCTACGAGCAGTACTTC. It encodes CASSHPAEGYEQYF.

The chain has TRBV7-2 and TRBJ2-1; no clear D. V shed 5 bases and J shed 4 bases, with 6 bases lying between them. This CDR3 has 12 amino acids. Germline CDR1 reads SGHTA; CDR2 reads FQGNSA. The CDR3 coding sequence is TGTGCCAGCAGCGTCCCATACAATGAGCAGTTCTTC. This encodes CASSVPYNEQFF.

This clonotype was observed a few times. The chain combines TRBV12-3 or TRBV12-4 with TRBJ2-3; 8 bases fit TRBD2. The V gene end was trimmed by 6 bases and the J gene end by 3 bases; junction bases not matched to a gene: 8. This CDR3 is 15 amino acids long. The CDR3 region is CASRRTSGTTDTQYF. The CDR3 DNA sequence: TGTGCCAGCAGACGAACTAGCGGCACTACAGATACGCAGTATTTT.

The chain couples TRBV9 to TRBJ2-3; D is unclear. Trimming removed 0 bases at V and 5 bases at J, with 13 bases between. The CDR3 has 15 amino acids. Germline CDR1 reads SGDLS; CDR2 reads YYNGEE. The CDR3 loop is CASSVDQGFGDTQYF. Written as DNA, the CDR3 is TGTGCCAGCAGCGTAGATCAAGGCTTTGGAGATACGCAGTATTTT.

In this sample, this clonotype turned up many times. The V and J genes are TRBV20-1 and TRBJ2-1; 8 bases fit TRBD2. The germline CDR1 and CDR2 sequences are DFQATT and SNEGSKA (reference sequence). The trim removed 6 bases at V and 3 bases at J, leaving 4 bases unmatched. CDR3 length: 13 residues. The CDR3: CSAIAGNYNEQFF. In nucleotides, the CDR3 is TGCAGTGCAATAGCGGGGAACTACAATGAGCAGTTCTTC.

V is TRBV12-3 or TRBV12-4 and J is TRBJ2-1; D remains ambiguous. Trimming shortened V by 3 bases and J by 9 bases, and 9 bases separated the two germline ends. The CDR3 covers 12 residues. In DNA, the CDR3 is TGTGCCAGCAGTTTTAAAGTATTTGAGCAGTTCTTC. Residues: CASSFKVFEQFF.

This clonotype was recorded a few times. The genes are TRBV19 and TRBJ2-2, with 8 bases fitting TRBD2. This CDR3 has 16 amino acids. In germline, CDR1 is LNHDA, CDR2 SQIVND (reference sequence). The trim removed 3 bases at V and 5 bases at J, leaving 8 bases unmatched. This chain's CDR3 is CASSMSGGRATGELFF. The CDR3, as DNA: TGTGCCAGTAGTATGAGCGGGGGCCGGGCGACCGGGGAGCTGTTTTTT.

The chain couples TRBV12-3 or TRBV12-4 to TRBJ2-2; 7 bases align to TRBD2. There are 16 residues in the CDR3. J lost 4 bases, V lost 3 bases, and 8 bases had no gene match. CDR3 DNA sequence: TGTGCCAGCAGTTTGTCCGGACTAGAACCCACCGGGGAGCTGTTTTTT. As protein: CASSLSGLEPTGELFF.

The chain couples TRBV4-1 to TRBJ2-1; maybe TRBD1 (6 bases). The germline CDR1 and CDR2 sequences are MGHRA and YSYEKL. Trimming shortened V by 4 bases and J by 7 bases, and 14 bases separated the two germline ends. The CDR3 is 14 residues long. The CDR3 region is CASSRQEGDNEQFF. The CDR3 DNA is TGCGCCAGCAGCCGACAGGAAGGGGATAATGAGCAGTTCTTC.

The gene calls are TRBV4-1 and TRBJ1-4, with TRBD1 as a possible D gene (5 bases). This CDR3 is built from 15 residues. Germline-derived CDR1 and CDR2 are MGHRA and YSYEKL. Trimming took 0 bases from V and 7 from J, leaving 12 bases between them. The CDR3 sequence is CASSQEGDGIEKLFF. The CDR3 DNA reads TGCGCCAGCAGCCAAGAAGGGGACGGTATTGAAAAACTGTTTTTT.

This clonotype was counted a few times. The chain links TRBV4-3 to TRBJ2-5, with 7 positions matching TRBD1. J was trimmed by 3 bases and V by 0 bases; bases with no gene match: 4. The CDR3 length is 15 residues. CDR1 and CDR2 from the germline V gene are LGHNA and YSLEER. CDR3 nucleotide sequence: TGCGCCAGCAGCCAAGATCGTACAGGGGAAGAGACCCAGTACTTC. Amino acid sequence: CASSQDRTGEETQYF.

This clonotype appeared a few times. The CDR3, as DNA: TGCAGCGTTGATCAACAGGGGTCCTACGAGCAGTACTTC. This encodes CSVDQQGSYEQYF. The V gene is TRBV29-1, the J gene TRBJ2-7; 7 positions match TRBD1. V shed 3 bases, J shed 1 base, and the junction held 3 bases outside the gene matches. Per the germline V gene, CDR1 is SQVTM and CDR2 is ANQGSEA. The CDR3 consists of 13 residues.

This clonotype was recorded many times. V usage is TRBV6-5 and J usage is TRBJ1-4; the D is unclear. Germline V CDR1 and CDR2: MNHEY, SVGAGI. The CDR3 sequence is 16 residues long. V was trimmed by 5 bases and J by 0 bases, leaving 13 bases between them. The DNA of the CDR3 is TGTGCCAGCAGTCCCCGGGGAATTGCAACTAATGAAAAACTGTTTTTT. Its protein is CASSPRGIATNEKLFF.

This clonotype was counted at least ten times. The chain couples TRBV6-2 or TRBV6-3 to TRBJ2-1, with no clear D. The CDR3 length is 12 residues. Between the trimmed V and J ends, which lost 6 bases and 6 bases, there was a span of 9 bases. Germline values: CDR1 MNHEY, CDR2 SVGEGT. The CDR3 nucleotides are TGTGCCAGCAGCTCGTGGGGCAATGAGCAGTTCTTC. This codes for CASSSWGNEQFF.

At least ten counts were recorded for this clonotype. The V gene is TRBV4-3, the J gene TRBJ2-2; D tentatively fits TRBD1 or TRBD2 (5 bases each). Deletions cut 3 bases from V and 4 bases from J, with 12 bases between. This CDR3 region has 15 residues. Germline values: CDR1 LGHNA, CDR2 YSLEER. The DNA for the CDR3 is TGCGCCAGCAGCCACAGAGGGGTAGGCACCGGGGAGCTGTTTTTT. Residues: CASSHRGVGTGELFF.

This CDR3 reads CASSDGQGYTDTQYF. Written as DNA, the CDR3 is TGTGCCAGCAGTGATGGACAGGGCTACACAGATACGCAGTATTTT. The rearrangement uses TRBV6-4 and TRBJ2-3, with TRBD1 matching 8 bases. V shed 3 bases, J shed 2 bases, and the junction held 4 bases outside the gene matches. This CDR3 contains 15 residues. Germline values: CDR1 MRHNA, CDR2 SNTAGT.

This clonotype was seen a handful of times. V is TRBV7-9 and J is TRBJ2-1; a weak D match, TRBD2 (5 bases). The V gene's germline CDR1 is SEHNR and CDR2 FQNEAQ (reference sequence). V gave up 5 bases and J gave up 8 bases, with 13 bases separating them. The CDR3 contains 13 residues. The CDR3 loop reads CASSRITEDEQFF. CDR3 bases: TGTGCCAGCAGCAGAATAACGGAGGATGAGCAGTTCTTC.

The chain carries TRBV4-3 and TRBJ2-7, with TRBD2 as a possible D gene (6 bases). Trimming stripped 1 base from V and 1 base from J, with 11 bases between. Germline V gene sequence: CDR1 LGHNA, CDR2 YSLEER. CDR3 length: 15 residues. In DNA form, the CDR3 reads TGCGCCAGCAGCCAAGTCTCGGGGGTTTCCTACGAGCAGTACTTC. This gives the protein CASSQVSGVSYEQYF.

The chain links TRBV12-3 or TRBV12-4 to TRBJ2-4, with D perhaps TRBD2 (6 bases). The CDR3 loop spans 16 amino acids. Deletions cut 2 bases from V and 0 bases from J, with 11 bases between. Written as DNA, the CDR3 is TGTGCCAGCAGTTTATACGGGGGACTAGCCAAAAACATTCAGTACTTC. It translates to CASSLYGGLAKNIQYF.

This clonotype was counted a few times. This sequence joins TRBV29-1 and TRBJ2-7; 9 bases map to TRBD1. The germline V gene has CDR1 SQVTM and CDR2 ANQGSEA. The CDR3 consists of 16 residues. The CDR3 reads CNHLRGGQGCPSEQYV. The CDR3 nucleotides read TGCAACCACCTAAGGGGGGGACAGGGTTGCCCCTCCGAGCAGTACGTC.

The chain joins TRBV28 to TRBJ2-5; 8 bases fit TRBD1. V lost 4 bases to trimming and J lost 4 bases; unmatched junction nucleotides: 8. CDR1 and CDR2 (germline): MDHEN, SYDVKM. The CDR3 totals 15 residues. The CDR3 loop is CASSYTGGVRETQYF. In DNA, the CDR3 is TGTGCCAGCAGTTATACAGGGGGAGTTAGAGAGACCCAGTACTTC.

This clonotype has only a few counts. The chain recombines TRBV7-9 with TRBJ1-1; D remains unclear. The CDR3 is 13 amino acids. Germline loops: CDR1 SEHNR, CDR2 FQNEAQ (reference sequence). Trimming removed 2 bases from V and 1 base from J, with 5 bases in between. The CDR3 DNA reads TGTGCCAGCAGCTTATTGTGGAACACTGAAGCTTTCTTT. Its protein product is CASSLLWNTEAFF.